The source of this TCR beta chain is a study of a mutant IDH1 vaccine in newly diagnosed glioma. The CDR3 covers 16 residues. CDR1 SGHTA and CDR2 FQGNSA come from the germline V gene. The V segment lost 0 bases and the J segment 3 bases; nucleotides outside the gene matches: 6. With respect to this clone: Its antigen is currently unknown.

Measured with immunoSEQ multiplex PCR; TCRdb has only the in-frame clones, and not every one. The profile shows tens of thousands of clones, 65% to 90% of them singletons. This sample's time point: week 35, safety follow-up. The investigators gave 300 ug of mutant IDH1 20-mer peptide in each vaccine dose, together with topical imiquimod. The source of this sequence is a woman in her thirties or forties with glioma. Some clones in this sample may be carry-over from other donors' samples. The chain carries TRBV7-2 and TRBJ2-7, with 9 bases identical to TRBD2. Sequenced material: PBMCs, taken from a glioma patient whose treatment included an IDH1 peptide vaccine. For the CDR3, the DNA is TGTGCCAGCAGCTTAGCGACGCGGGGGGGCAGCTACGAGCAGTACTTC. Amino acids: CASSLATRGGSYEQYF.